This TCR beta chain was documented in a study of blood T cell repertoires in COVID-19. Across the whole study: From the United States, Italy and Spain came samples of acute and convalescent COVID-19. In each case, the material was cDNA or gDNA derived from T cells, B-cell-depleted T cells, or PBMCs.

This clone was seen more than once but under ten times. This CDR3 has 15 amino acids. J lost 7 bases, V lost 3 bases, and 9 bases had no gene match. Germline CDR1 is KGHSH and CDR2 is LQKENI. Some clones are missing from TCRdb's copy, which holds only in-frame ones; the method was immunoSEQ multiplex PCR. The sample carries some 130,000 clones, 87% recorded once. The receptor was derived from a man in his fifties or sixties with active COVID-19. This chain joins TRBV18 and TRBJ2-7, with 10 positions matching TRBD1. The sample comprised peripheral blood. The CDR3 nucleotides read TGTGCCAGCTCACCTTCGAGACAGGGGGCTGGAGAGCAGTACTTC. Residues: CASSPSRQGAGEQYF.